The T cell receptor beta chain under discussion was sequenced for a study of response to subunit inactivated influenza vaccine. A single record per CDR3 protein comes from TCRdb applying MiXCR to the RT-PCR reads. This sample has about 700,000 distinct CDR3 sequences; 14% occur once, and the top ten carry 7.5% to 8%. The CDR3 runs to 15 residues. CDR1 is LGHDT and CDR2 is YNNKEL in the germline V gene (reference sequence). Findings and caveats of the study: Authors suggested each seasonal flu vaccination may recruit only limited numbers of new T cells.

About this clonotype: Its antigen is not known. An end of the junction differs from the germline gene, which may be a read error.

This chain links TRBV3-1 with TRBJ1-2; D unclear. The sequence came from a man in his forties or fifties who received an inactivated influenza vaccine. Sequenced here: PBMCs from blood, sampled 14 days before vaccination. DNA for the CDR3: TGTGCCAGCGGCCACTCAACGGCTCGAATCCATGGCTACACCTTC. It is translated as CASGHSTARIHGYTF.